The subject of this entry is one T cell receptor (beta chain). The CDR3 sequence is 13 residues long. Trimming shortened V by 5 bases and J by 3 bases, and 10 bases separated the two germline ends. Germline-derived CDR1 and CDR2 are SGHTA and FQGNSA. This entry comes from a study of control samples from healthy donors and cancer patients. This table comes from immunoSEQ multiplex PCR, and its TCRdb copy is limited to in-frame clones, with some not included. The sample has 170,000 or so clones; over 80% are singletons. Sequenced material: blood. The gene calls are TRBV7-2 and TRBJ1-1, with no clear D. The TCR sequence derives from a man between 18 and 29 years old in good health. This chain's CDR3 is CASSVTVYTEAFF. CDR3 nucleotides: TGTGCCAGCAGCGTGACGGTTTACACTGAAGCTTTCTTT. The full variable domain, rest sourced from reference TRBV7-2 and TRBJ1-1, is GAGVSQSPSNKVTEKGKDVELRCDPISGHTALYWYRQSLGQGLEFLIYFQGNSAPDKSGLPSDRFSAERTGGSVSTLTIQRTQQEDSAVYLCASSVTVYTEAFFGQGTRLTVV.